Sequencing of this TCR beta chain was carried out in a study of lymphopenia after photon versus proton radiotherapy. Regarding the study as a whole: Under photons, naive T cells and diversity fell while effector/memory populations rose. After lymphocyte nadir, photon-treated repertoires showed oligoclonal expansion, especially CD8+ Temra.

Produced via immunoSEQ multiplex PCR; TCRdb's table is partial and in-frame only. The sample holds 6,000 to 9,500 clones, over 65% seen once. About this clone: Its antigen is not known.

Here the sequenced sample was peripheral blood, taken from a patient treated with photon-based radiotherapy. The TCR comes from a man in his thirties or forties with gastric cancer.

CDR3: CASQEAGDTFF. In DNA form, the CDR3 reads TGTGCCAGTCAGGAGGCAGGGGATACGTTCTTC. The chain employs TRBV2 and TRBJ2-1; possible D gene TRBD1, 6 bases. The V and J ends lost 9 bases and 15 bases respectively, with 18 bases between them. The CDR3 covers 11 residues. Germline CDR1 and CDR2: SNHLY and FYNNEI.